The 30 T cell receptor beta chains below come from one sample, sequenced in a study of tumor-infiltrating lymphocytes in primary liver carcinoma. Researchers generated TCR beta cDNA from around 510 ng of total RNA, relying on a constant-region primer. Employing slightly modified ARM-PCR, three nested multiplex PCR rounds were run, and these gave rise to the TCR beta libraries. Two initial PCR rounds of about 10 cycles each paired TRBV1-TRBV30 forward primers with a C-beta reverse primer. TCRdb re-analysed the multiplex PCR reads in MiXCR, keeping a single row per CDR3 protein. The sample holds 40,000 to 60,000 distinct CDR3 sequences, about three quarters seen once. Co-extraction of both nucleic acids (RNA and DNA) used about 19-33 mg of unsorted bulk tissue. The sample taken for sequencing was liver tumor tissue from sampling region 5. Subset given: tumor region T5, tumor centre. These receptors all stem from a man in his forties with primary liver carcinoma and hepatitis B virus infection.

Note on this clonotype: The CDR3 ends on some other residue instead of the conserved phenylalanine or tryptophan, so this is likely a read error. This chain joins TRBV2 and TRBJ1-1; D not certain. The CDR3 covers 13 residues. Germline-derived CDR1 and CDR2 are SNHLY and FYNNEI. V gave up 7 bases and J gave up 4 bases, with 13 bases separating them. CDR3 sequence (DNA): TGTGCCAGCAATTTAGAGGGAGGCACTGAAGCTTTCTCT. It translates to CASNLEGGTEAFS.

J is TRBJ2-2 and V is TRBV6-5; D possibly uses TRBD1 or TRBD2 (5 bases each). The CDR3 loop spans 14 amino acids. Trimming left V 6 bases short and J 17 bases short, with 25 bases between. The germline CDR1 and CDR2 sequences are MNHEY and SVGAGI. The CDR3: CASSREQNTGEFFF. The CDR3 coding sequence is TGTGCCAGCAGCAGGGAGCAGAACACCGGGGAGTTTTTTTTT.

The V gene is TRBV6-5, the J gene TRBJ2-1, with 16 bases matching TRBD2. This CDR3 contains 18 residues. CDR1 is MNHEY and CDR2 is SVGAGI in the germline V gene. The V segment lost 8 bases and the J segment 8 bases; nucleotides outside the gene matches: 15. In DNA, the CDR3 is TGTGCCAGCTCGTGGGACATGGGGACTAGCGGGAGGGCGTATGAGCAGTTCTTC. It encodes CASSWDMGTSGRAYEQFF.

In this sample, this clonotype turned up once. The junction shows a germline mismatch at one end, possibly a read error. The rearrangement links TRBV6-6 to TRBJ2-7, with 7 bases matching TRBD1. The CDR3 runs to 15 residues. Looked up from germline, CDR1 is MNHNY and CDR2 is SVGAGI (reference sequence). CDR3 amino acids: CTSSYHRDSSYEQYF. CDR3 sequence (DNA): TGTACCAGCAGTTATCACCGGGACAGCTCCTACGAACAGTACTTC.

The DNA for the CDR3 is TGCAGCGTCACCCGGATAGGGCTTGATGCTGGCTACACCTTC. Encoded protein: CSVTRIGLDAGYTF. The gene calls are TRBV29-1 and TRBJ1-2; unclear D gene. With 6 bases removed from V and 7 bases from J, the gap between germline ends came to 21 bases. This CDR3 comprises 14 residues. The germline CDR1 and CDR2 sequences are SQVTM and ANQGSEA. Using reference TRBV29-1 and TRBJ1-2 for the parts outside the CDR3, the full variable domain is SAVISQKPSRDICQRGTSLTIQCQVDSQVTMMFWYRQQPGQSLTLIATANQGSEATYESGFVIDKFPISRPNLTFSTLTVSNMSPEDSSIYLCSVTRIGLDAGYTFGSGTRLTVV.

Regarding this clonotype: In this CDR3 the conserved last residue, phenylalanine or tryptophan, is missing, so a read error is likely. The V call is TRBV6-2 or TRBV6-3, the J call TRBJ2-1; a possible D gene is TRBD2 (6 bases). The CDR3 is 16 residues long. The germline V gene has CDR1 MNHEY and CDR2 SVGEGT. CDR3 in amino acids: CASSYDGSGSYNEQFS. CDR3 nucleotides: TGTGCCAGCAGTTACGATGGTAGCGGTTCCTATAATGAGCAGTTCTCA.

To note about this clonotype: One junction end disagrees with the germline gene, perhaps due to a read error. V usage is TRBV11-2 and J usage is TRBJ2-5, with D maybe TRBD1 (6 bases). This CDR3 region has 15 residues. Per germline, CDR1 SGHAT and CDR2 FQNNGV. CDR3 residues: CVSSPRSAPGVTQYF. The CDR3 bases are TGTGTCAGCAGCCCCCGGTCAGCCCCAGGGGTGACCCAGTACTTC.

Points on this clonotype: This may be a read error, as it is one base from a much larger clone. The chain joins TRBV30 to TRBJ2-5; D might be TRBD1 (6 bases). The CDR3 contains 15 residues. Trimming pared 6 bases from V and 4 bases from J, leaving 21 bases between. Germline assignment: CDR1 GTSNPN and CDR2 SVGIG (reference sequence). The CDR3 DNA sequence: TGTGCCTGTAGCGCTCTACCTGGGGGCGCAGAGACCCAGTACTTC. Encoded protein: CACSALPGGAETQYF.

This clonotype was recorded many times. The chain is built from TRBV29-1 and TRBJ2-7; 8 bases match TRBD2. Germline V gene lookup returns CDR1 SQVTM and CDR2 ANQGSEA. Germline trimming cut 7 bases from V and 6 bases from J; bases unmatched to any gene: 14. This CDR3 is built from 14 residues. CDR3 in amino acids: CSAQLTRGATEQYF. The CDR3 coding sequence is TGCAGCGCCCAACTGACGCGGGGGGCCACCGAGCAGTACTTC.

On this clonotype: Given a much more abundant clone one base away, this may be a read error. The chain has TRBV28 and TRBJ2-2, with 7 positions matching TRBD2. The CDR3 runs 17 residues. V lost 5 bases, J lost 3 bases, and 12 bases stayed unmatched. CDR1 is MDHEN and CDR2 is SYDVKM in the germline V gene. CDR3 DNA: TGTGCCAGCAGTCTCGGGAAGGGAGCGGGGTACACCGGGGAGCTGTTTTTT. Its translation is CASSLGKGAGYTGELFF.

Of note for this clonotype: An end of the junction does not agree with germline; a read error may underlie this. V gene TRBV5-4 combines with J gene TRBJ2-1; D gene unclear. Germline V lookup: CDR1 SGHNT, CDR2 YYREEE (reference sequence). The CDR3 runs 15 residues. In DNA, the CDR3 is TGTGCCAGCGGTCCAAACTTGGCAGGCTACAACGAGCAGTTCTTC. Its translation: CASGPNLAGYNEQFF.

J is TRBJ1-1 and V is TRBV6-1; 9 positions agree with TRBD1. The germline CDR1 and CDR2 sequences are MNHNS and SASEGT. J lost 5 bases, V lost 10 bases, and 11 bases had no gene match. This CDR3 contains 14 residues. CDR3 nucleotide sequence: TGTGCCATCAGACTACAGGGGGCAAGAACTGAAGCTTTCTTT. It yields the protein CAIRLQGARTEAFF.

The J gene is TRBJ2-1, the V gene TRBV23-1; D unresolved. TRBV23-1 belongs to the ORF category, with a function that is uncertain. The V end was cut by 4 bases, the J end by 1 base, with 11 bases between. The length of the CDR3 is 15 residues. CDR3 bases: TGCGCCAGCAGTCCCCCTCGGCGGTCCTACAATGAGCAGTTCTTC. The encoded protein is CASSPPRRSYNEQFF.

This clonotype appeared once. Because the CDR3 is missing its conserved closing phenylalanine or tryptophan, this is likely a read error. V gene TRBV5-1 combines with J gene TRBJ2-5; D may be TRBD2 (6 bases). The CDR3 length is 13 residues. Germline V gene sequence: CDR1 SGHRS, CDR2 YFSETQ. CDR3 amino acids: CATSGVRGESQYL. The CDR3 bases are TGCGCCACCTCGGGAGTTCGGGGAGAGTCCCAGTACTTA.

The table lists this clonotype with a count of one. At one end the junction does not follow the germline gene, possibly because of a read error. The chain links TRBV6-6 to TRBJ1-1; D possibly corresponds to TRBD1 (6 bases). The CDR3 contains 12 residues. CDR1 and CDR2 from the germline V gene are MNHNY and SVGAGI (reference sequence). CDR3 sequence reads: CSSSYGDIEAFF. The CDR3 region has the DNA TGTTCCAGCAGTTACGGGGACATTGAAGCTTTCTTT.

In the case of this clonotype: One end of the junction fails to match germline, which may point to a read error. The chain uses TRBV6-6 and TRBJ1-5; no definite D call. In germline, CDR1 is MNHNY, CDR2 SVGAGI (reference sequence). There are 13 residues in the CDR3. The CDR3 reads CASMFGSYQPQHF. The CDR3 nucleotides read TGTGCCAGCATGTTTGGAAGCTATCAGCCACAGCATTTT.

This clonotype was picked up one time. The junction shows a germline mismatch at one end, possibly a read error. The chain links TRBV18 to TRBJ2-7; possibly TRBD1 for D (8 bases). The CDR3 runs 15 residues. Germline V gene sequence: CDR1 KGHSH, CDR2 LQKENI. CDR3 region: CASSPMSTGDYEHYF. The CDR3 DNA reads as TGTGCCAGCTCACCAATGTCGACAGGGGACTACGAGCACTACTTC.

This chain joins TRBV5-1 and TRBJ2-1; no reliable D call. In germline, CDR1 is SGHRS, CDR2 YFSETQ. Deletions cut 0 bases from V and 9 bases from J, with 10 bases between. The CDR3 loop spans 13 amino acids. CDR3 sequence: CASSLALDLEQFF. The CDR3, as DNA: TGCGCCAGCAGCTTGGCCCTGGACCTTGAGCAGTTCTTC.

This clonotype was observed a single time. V gene TRBV10-2 combines with J gene TRBJ2-7; tentatively, D is TRBD2 (6 bases). Looked up from germline, CDR1 is WSHSY and CDR2 is SAAADI. The CDR3 sequence is 15 residues long. V dropped 7 bases and J dropped 5 bases, with 21 bases sitting between them. The CDR3 region has the DNA TGCGCCAGCAACCACGGACTACCGGGAGAAGACGAGCAGTACTTC. It translates to CASNHGLPGEDEQYF.

This clonotype has at least ten counts. In DNA, the CDR3 is TGTGCCAGCAGCCGACTAGCGGGAGGCACAGATACGCAGTATTTT. Encoded protein: CASSRLAGGTDTQYF. V usage is TRBV12-3 or TRBV12-4 and J usage is TRBJ2-3; 12 bases align to TRBD2. J was trimmed by 1 base and V by 6 bases; bases with no gene match: 2. CDR3 length equals 15 residues.

This rearrangement joins TRBV11-2 to TRBJ2-1; the match to TRBD2 covers 8 bases. There are 15 residues in the CDR3. Germline loops: CDR1 SGHAT, CDR2 FQNNGV. The CDR3 sequence is CVGSLQLAEVNEQFF. DNA of the CDR3: TGTGTCGGCAGCTTACAACTAGCGGAAGTCAATGAGCAGTTCTTC.

As regards this clonotype: An end of the junction does not agree with germline; a read error may underlie this. The chain carries TRBV11-1 and TRBJ2-5, with no clear D. There are 15 residues in the CDR3. Germline V CDR1 and CDR2: SGHAT, FQDESV (reference sequence). The CDR3 nucleotides read TGTGCCAGGAGCTTAGAGACGAGGCCCCAAGAGACTCAGTACTTC. As protein: CARSLETRPQETQYF.

Points on this clonotype: Possible read error: a much larger clone is one base away. The chain joins TRBV11-1 to TRBJ1-2; D gene uncertain. Germline values: CDR1 SGHAT, CDR2 FQDESV (reference sequence). The V end was cut by 5 bases, the J end by 6 bases, with 16 bases between. CDR3 length: 14 amino acids. CDR3 loop: CASSDWRRSNGYTF. CDR3 nucleotides: TGTGCCAGCAGCGACTGGCGGCGGTCCAATGGCTACACCTTC.

This sequence joins TRBV6-2 or TRBV6-3 and TRBJ2-7; 10 nucleotides match TRBD2. Trimming took 5 bases from V and 10 from J; bases not matched to a gene: 11. The CDR3 is made up of 14 amino acids. Looked up from germline, CDR1 is MNHEY and CDR2 is SVGEGT. DNA of the CDR3: TGTGCCAGCAGTCCGGCTAGCGGGAGTTCCGAACAGTACTTC. Amino acid sequence: CASSPASGSSEQYF.

This clonotype has ten or more counts. The rearrangement joins TRBV5-6 to TRBJ2-1, with 7 bases identical to TRBD2. Germline CDR1 reads SGHDT; CDR2 reads YYEEEE. The CDR3 consists of 14 residues. V shed 4 bases and J 8 bases; nucleotides not matched to a gene: 9. For the CDR3, the DNA is TGTGCCAGCAGCCGAGGACTAGGGGTCGATGAGCAGTTCTTC. It encodes CASSRGLGVDEQFF.

CDR3 loop: CASSKGMKRLLNNEQFF. The CDR3 bases are TGTGCCAGCAGTAAAGGGATGAAGCGCCTACTAAACAATGAGCAGTTCTTC. The chain links TRBV6-6 to TRBJ2-1, with no clear D. Germline V gene lookup returns CDR1 MNHNY and CDR2 SVGAGI (reference sequence). Trimming took off 5 bases at V and 5 bases at J, with 22 bases between the two ends. The CDR3 is 17 residues long.

To note about this clonotype: A read error is possible here, since a much larger clone lies one base away. The chain uses TRBV28 and TRBJ1-4; D is ambiguous. Germline V gives CDR1 MDHEN, CDR2 SYDVKM. The V end lost 8 bases, the J end lost 7 bases, and 11 bases lay between the germline ends. There are 12 residues in the CDR3. CDR3 amino acids: CASGPHGEKLFF. CDR3 nucleotides: TGTGCCAGCGGTCCGCACGGTGAAAAACTGTTTTTT.

This clonotype was seen repeatedly, ten times or more. The chain joins TRBV7-9 to TRBJ2-1; D is undetermined. Germline CDR1 reads SEHNR; CDR2 reads FQNEAQ (reference sequence). Trimming stripped 7 bases from V and 1 base from J, with 14 bases between. The CDR3 has 15 residues. As DNA, the CDR3 is TGTGCCAGCACCTTCGTTGGACCATCCTACAATGAGCAGTTCTTC. It codes for CASTFVGPSYNEQFF.

This clonotype was counted many times. The chain couples TRBV4-1 to TRBJ2-3; a weak D match, TRBD2 (5 bases). Germline V gene sequence: CDR1 MGHRA, CDR2 YSYEKL. V was shortened by 4 bases and J by 1 base, with 6 bases between the two germline ends. The CDR3 is 13 residues long. The CDR3 DNA sequence: TGCGCCAGCAGCCCGCGGGGCACAGATACGCAGTATTTT. Encoded protein: CASSPRGTDTQYF.

In its sample, this clonotype ranks as large (0.1 to 1%). The rearrangement joins TRBV12-3 or TRBV12-4 to TRBJ1-6; 7 nucleotides align to TRBD1. Trimming took 4 bases from V and 6 from J; bases not matched to a gene: 6. The CDR3 consists of 15 residues. This CDR3 is CASSSTTGRNSPLHF. CDR3 coding DNA: TGTGCCAGCAGTTCCACGACAGGGCGTAATTCACCCCTCCACTTT.